Below are 21 T cell receptor beta chains sequenced from a single sample in a study of blood T cell repertoires in COVID-19. Sequencing used immunoSEQ multiplex PCR; TCRdb keeps in-frame clones, though not all of them. The sample yields 470,000 or so clones, over 75% seen once. The source material was peripheral blood. Every receptor here comes from a human donor in a cohort sampled during active COVID-19.

The chain employs TRBV18 and TRBJ2-7, with D unclear. The V and J ends lost 3 bases and 2 bases respectively, with 2 bases between them. The CDR3 covers 11 residues. Germline CDR1 and CDR2: KGHSH and LQKENI. The CDR3 DNA follows: TGTGCCAGCTCACCCACCTACGAGCAGTACTTC. Its protein product is CASSPTYEQYF.

V usage is TRBV27 and J usage is TRBJ2-1; TRBD1 matches at 8 bases. This CDR3 comprises 18 residues. Trimming cost V 6 bases and J 7 bases; bases outside gene matches: 20. The germline V gene has CDR1 MNHEY and CDR2 SMNVEV (reference sequence). The CDR3 protein is CASRFKGQDRAHWNEQFF. The CDR3 region has the DNA TGTGCCAGCAGATTCAAGGGACAGGACAGGGCCCACTGGAATGAGCAGTTCTTC.

The V and J genes are TRBV30 and TRBJ1-1; no clear D gene. Germline V CDR1 and CDR2: GTSNPN, SVGIG (reference sequence). V was clipped by 5 bases and J by 5 bases, with 18 bases between them. This CDR3 has 14 amino acids. The CDR3 here is CAWSVTSTRTEAFF. CDR3 nucleotide sequence: TGTGCCTGGTCCGTAACATCGACTCGAACTGAAGCTTTCTTT.

This clone turned up a few times. The rearrangement joins TRBV28 to TRBJ2-1, with 12 bases identical to TRBD2. The CDR3 sequence is 15 residues long. V lost 3 bases to trimming and J lost 9 bases; unmatched junction nucleotides: 6. The germline V gene has CDR1 MDHEN and CDR2 SYDVKM. CDR3 sequence reads: CASSFSTSGRFEQFF. The CDR3 DNA sequence: TGTGCCAGCAGTTTTTCGACTAGCGGGAGATTTGAGCAGTTCTTC.

This clone was picked up one time. The chain is built from TRBV3-1 (or the pseudogene TRBV3-2) and TRBJ2-1; TRBD2 matches 9 bases. Germline loops: CDR1 LGHDT, CDR2 YNNKEL (reference sequence). The CDR3 runs to 17 residues. Trimming at V came to 0 bases and at J to 5 bases, leaving 8 bases not matched to a gene. Here the CDR3 reads CASSQDWAGGPNNEQFF. The CDR3 bases are TGTGCCAGCAGCCAAGATTGGGCGGGAGGGCCTAACAATGAGCAGTTCTTC.

The chain is built from TRBV18 and TRBJ2-1; TRBD2 agrees at 14 bases. V was clipped by 3 bases and J by 8 bases; unmatched bases: 9. The CDR3 spans 17 residues. Per the germline V gene, CDR1 is KGHSH and CDR2 is LQKENI. CDR3 loop: CASSPGTSGSSGDEQFF. The CDR3 nucleotides are TGTGCCAGCTCACCCGGGACTAGCGGGAGTTCTGGGGATGAGCAGTTCTTC.

The chain combines TRBV5-1 with TRBJ1-5, with D hard to call. Looked up from germline, CDR1 is SGHRS and CDR2 is YFSETQ. Trimming took off 5 bases at V and 1 base at J, with 13 bases between the two ends. CDR3 size: 15 residues. The chain's CDR3 is CASRPETTSNQPQHF. CDR3 in DNA: TGCGCCAGCAGACCCGAGACGACAAGCAATCAGCCCCAGCATTTT.

This clone was detected once. V gene TRBV25-1 combines with J gene TRBJ1-6; the D gene is possibly TRBD1 (5 bases). The germline gives CDR1 MGHDK, CDR2 SYGVNS. CDR3 length: 15 residues. Trimming stripped 7 bases from V and 10 bases from J, with 20 bases between. Here the CDR3 reads CASTEGRGTGSPLHF. CDR3 DNA sequence: TGTGCCAGCACCGAGGGCCGAGGGACTGGGTCACCCCTCCACTTT.

The chain uses TRBV7-9 and TRBJ2-1; 10 positions match TRBD1. CDR3 size: 13 residues. Germline V gene data show CDR1 as SEHNR and CDR2 as FQNEAQ (reference sequence). After removal of 5 bases from V and 10 bases from J, the junction contained 5 bases not matched to a gene. The CDR3 reads CASSRDRGREQFF. CDR3 coding DNA: TGTGCCAGCAGCCGGGACAGGGGTAGAGAGCAGTTCTTC. The variable domain in full, completed from reference TRBV7-9 and TRBJ2-1, reads DTGVSQNPRHKITKRGQNVTFRCDPISEHNRLYWYRQTLGQGPEFLTYFQNEAQLEKSRLLSDRFSAERPKGSFSTLEIQRTEQGDSAMYLCASSRDRGREQFFGPGTRLTVL.

The chain joins TRBV3-1 (or the pseudogene TRBV3-2) to TRBJ1-4; D unresolved. Germline CDR1 reads LGHDT; CDR2 reads YNNKEL (reference sequence). V gave up 3 bases and J gave up 11 bases, with 13 bases separating them. This CDR3 has 13 residues. This CDR3 is CASSQNLPGKLFF. The CDR3 coding sequence is TGTGCCAGCAGCCAGAACTTACCGGGGAAACTGTTTTTT.

The chain is built from TRBV5-5 and TRBJ1-1; D call uncertain. The CDR3 totals 13 residues. Deletions cut 4 bases from V and 2 bases from J, with 9 bases between. CDR1 and CDR2 (germline): SGHKS, YYEKEE (reference sequence). The CDR3 coding sequence is TGTGCCAGCAGCCATTCAACTAACACTGAAGCTTTCTTT. Translated: CASSHSTNTEAFF. The full variable domain, with the rest looked up from reference TRBV5-5 and TRBJ1-1, is DAGVTQSPTHLIKTRGQQVTLRCSPISGHKSVSWYQQVLGQGPQFIFQYYEKEERGRGNFPDRFSARQFPNYSSELNVNALLLGDSALYLCASSHSTNTEAFFGQGTRLTVV.

The V and J genes are TRBV7-3 and TRBJ1-1; tentative D call: TRBD1 (5 bases). The V end lost 4 bases, the J end lost 1 base, and 7 bases lay between the germline ends. Per the germline V gene, CDR1 is SGHTA and CDR2 is FQGTGA. CDR3 size: 13 residues. The CDR3 loop reads CASSWGTNTEAFF. DNA for the CDR3: TGTGCCAGCAGCTGGGGCACGAACACTGAAGCTTTCTTT.

This clone came up once. This chain uses TRBV4-1 with TRBJ1-5; 9 bases fit TRBD1. V shed 3 bases and J 0 bases; nucleotides not matched to a gene: 6. The CDR3 is 17 amino acids. Germline loops: CDR1 MGHRA, CDR2 YSYEKL. The CDR3 region has the DNA TGCGCCAGCAGCCAGGACAGGGGCTCATATAGCAATCAGCCCCAGCATTTT. Its translation is CASSQDRGSYSNQPQHF.

V and J are TRBV30 and TRBJ2-7; 7 bases line up with TRBD2. There are 14 residues in the CDR3. With 4 bases clipped from V and 3 bases from J, the junction kept 9 bases outside the gene matches. The germline V gene encodes CDR1 GTSNPN and CDR2 SVGIG (reference sequence). CDR3 protein: CAWMGREPLYEQYF. CDR3 DNA sequence: TGTGCCTGGATGGGGCGGGAGCCTCTCTACGAGCAGTACTTC.

V gene TRBV28 combines with J gene TRBJ1-1; 9 bases line up with TRBD1. Looked up from germline, CDR1 is MDHEN and CDR2 is SYDVKM. The CDR3 loop spans 15 amino acids. V shed 5 bases, J shed 9 bases, and the junction held 13 bases outside the gene matches. The CDR3 nucleotides are TGTGCCAGCAGTCCGAATCCGGGACAGGGCCTTAAAGCTTTCTTT. Encoded protein: CASSPNPGQGLKAFF.

This clone was seen only a few times. V gene TRBV11-2 combines with J gene TRBJ1-5; D gene uncertain. The CDR3 totals 13 residues. Germline V CDR1 and CDR2: SGHAT, FQNNGV. Trimming left V 0 bases short and J 6 bases short, with 6 bases between. Here the CDR3 DNA reads TGTGCCAGCAGCTTAGATCGGGTTCAGCCCCAGCATTTT. Its translation: CASSLDRVQPQHF. The variable domain in full, with the rest retrieved from reference TRBV11-2 and TRBJ1-5, is EAGVAQSPRYKIIEKRQSVAFWCNPISGHATLYWYQQILGQGPKLLIQFQNNGVVDDSQLPKDRFSAERLKGVDSTLKIQPAKLEDSAVYLCASSLDRVQPQHFGDGTRLSIL.

A single count supports this clone. V is TRBV18 and J is TRBJ2-5, with D tentatively TRBD1 (6 bases). The V end was cut by 3 bases, the J end by 2 bases, with 13 bases between. Germline V CDR1 and CDR2: KGHSH, LQKENI. The CDR3 contains 15 residues. In nucleotides, the CDR3 is TGTGCCAGCTCACCGATACAGGGTTCTCAAGAGACCCAGTACTTC. Translated: CASSPIQGSQETQYF.

The CDR3 spells CASSLLAHSYEQYF. The CDR3 DNA reads as TGTGCCAGCAGCCTTCTAGCGCACTCCTACGAGCAGTACTTC. The chain is built from TRBV7-2 and TRBJ2-7; D perhaps matches TRBD2 (6 bases). Looked up from germline, CDR1 is SGHTA and CDR2 is FQGNSA. V was clipped by 5 bases and J by 0 bases, with 11 bases between them. This CDR3 spans 14 amino acids.

The chain carries TRBV10-2 and TRBJ1-1, with 8 bases aligning to TRBD1. Germline CDR1 and CDR2: WSHSY and SAAADI. The CDR3 covers 13 residues. The junction had 8 bases not matched to a gene; V was cut back by 9 bases and J by 5 bases. CDR3 DNA sequence: TGCGCCAGTCATGGACAGGGTAAAACTGAAGCTTTCTTT. Amino acids: CASHGQGKTEAFF.

The gene calls are TRBV25-1 and TRBJ2-2; a weak D match, TRBD2 (5 bases). The CDR3 has 18 amino acids. Trimming stripped 2 bases from V and 1 base from J, with 17 bases between. The germline gives CDR1 MGHDK, CDR2 SYGVNS. The CDR3 protein is CASSERTGRRQNTGELFF. CDR3 bases: TGTGCCAGCAGTGAACGGACGGGCCGGAGGCAGAACACCGGGGAGCTGTTTTTT.

The chain combines TRBV19 with TRBJ1-2, with no clear D. Trimming cost V 3 bases and J 8 bases, with 16 bases left between them. CDR1 LNHDA and CDR2 SQIVND come from the germline V gene (reference sequence). The CDR3 consists of 14 residues. CDR3 region: CASSILHGVSGYTF. The CDR3 DNA reads TGTGCCAGTAGTATCCTCCACGGGGTTTCGGGCTACACCTTC.